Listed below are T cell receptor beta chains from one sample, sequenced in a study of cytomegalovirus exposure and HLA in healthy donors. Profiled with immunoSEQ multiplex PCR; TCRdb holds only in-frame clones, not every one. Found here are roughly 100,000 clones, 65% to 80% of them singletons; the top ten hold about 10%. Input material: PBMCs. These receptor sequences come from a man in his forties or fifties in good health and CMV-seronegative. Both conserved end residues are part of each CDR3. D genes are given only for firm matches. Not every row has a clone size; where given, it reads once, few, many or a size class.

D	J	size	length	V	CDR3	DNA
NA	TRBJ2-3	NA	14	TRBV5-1	CASSLAESTDTQYF	TGCGCCAGCAGCTTAGCGGAGAGCACAGATACGCAGTATTTT
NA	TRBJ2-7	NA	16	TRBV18	CASSPETAAHSYEQYF	TGTGCCAGCTCACCAGAGACAGCCGCCCACTCCTACGAGCAGTACTTC
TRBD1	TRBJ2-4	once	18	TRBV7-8	CASSYDRGRGSAKNIQYF	TGTGCCAGCAGCTATGACAGGGGGCGAGGTTCGGCCAAAAACATTCAGTACTTC
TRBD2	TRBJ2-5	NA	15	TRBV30	CAWSVLAAVQETQYF	TGTGCCTGGAGTGTACTAGCGGCGGTACAAGAGACCCAGTACTTC
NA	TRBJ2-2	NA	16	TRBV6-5	CASSYEGHQNTGELFF	TGTGCCAGCAGTTACGAGGGACACCAGAACACCGGGGAGCTGTTTTTT
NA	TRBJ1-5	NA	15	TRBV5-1	CASSPEFGHDQPQHF	TGCGCCAGCAGCCCTGAATTTGGGCATGATCAGCCCCAGCATTTT
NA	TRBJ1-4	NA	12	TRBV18	CASSPSKGELFF	TGTGCCAGCTCCCCTTCAAAAGGGGAACTGTTTTTT
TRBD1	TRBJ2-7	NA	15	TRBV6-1	CTSRQTGTGGGEQYF	TGTACCAGCAGACAAACCGGGACAGGGGGCGGCGAGCAGTACTTC
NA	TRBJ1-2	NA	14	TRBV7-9	CASSLAAQGDGYTF	TGTGCCAGCAGCTTAGCTGCACAGGGTGATGGCTACACCTTC
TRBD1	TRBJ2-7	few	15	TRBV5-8	CASSPRTGVGKEQYF	TGTGCCAGCAGCCCCCGGACAGGGGTCGGAAAAGAGCAGTACTTC
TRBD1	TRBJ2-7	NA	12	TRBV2	CASSGDSYEQYF	TGTGCCAGCAGTGGGGACAGCTACGAGCAGTACTTC
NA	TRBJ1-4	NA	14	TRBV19	CASQTPQGGEKLFF	TGTGCCAGTCAAACCCCCCAGGGCGGCGAAAAACTGTTTTTT
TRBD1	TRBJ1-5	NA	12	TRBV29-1	CSGGQENQPQHF	TGCAGCGGAGGACAGGAGAATCAGCCCCAGCATTTT
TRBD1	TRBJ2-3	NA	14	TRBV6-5	CASSTGAERDTQYF	TGTGCCAGCAGTACAGGGGCCGAACGAGATACGCAGTATTTT
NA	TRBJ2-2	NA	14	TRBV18	CASSPQGDPGELFF	TGTGCCAGCTCACCACAGGGAGATCCCGGGGAGCTGTTTTTT
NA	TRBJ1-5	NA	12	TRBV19	CASSIVNQPQHF	TGTGCCAGTAGTATAGTAAATCAGCCCCAGCATTTT
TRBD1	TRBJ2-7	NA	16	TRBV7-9	CASSSTGTGKGYEQYF	TGTGCCAGCAGCTCAACCGGGACAGGGAAAGGCTACGAGCAGTACTTC
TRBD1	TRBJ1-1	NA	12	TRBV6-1	CASSEDDRVAFF	TGTGCCAGCAGTGAAGATGACAGGGTTGCTTTCTTT
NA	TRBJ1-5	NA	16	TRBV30	CAWSPLGRASNQPQHF	TGTGCCTGGAGTCCTTTAGGCAGGGCAAGCAATCAGCCCCAGCATTTT
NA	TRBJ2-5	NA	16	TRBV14	CASSQGPVGDRETQYF	TGTGCCAGCAGCCAAGGGCCGGTCGGGGATCGGGAGACCCAGTACTTC
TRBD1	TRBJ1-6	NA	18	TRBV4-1	CASSDFWTGSDLNSPLHF	TGCGCCAGCAGCGACTTCTGGACAGGTTCCGATCTTAATTCACCCCTCCACTTT
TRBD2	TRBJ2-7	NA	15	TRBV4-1	CASSLGGVRGYEQYF	TGCGCCAGCAGCCTCGGGGGGGTACGGGGCTACGAGCAGTACTTC
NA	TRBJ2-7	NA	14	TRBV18	CASSGDGSSYEQYF	TGTGCCAGCTCAGGGGACGGGAGCTCCTACGAGCAGTACTTC
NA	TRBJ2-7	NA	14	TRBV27	CASSLSPGTYEQYF	TGTGCCAGCAGTTTATCGCCGGGTACCTACGAGCAGTACTTC
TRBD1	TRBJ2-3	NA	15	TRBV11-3	CASSSGTGGLDTQYF	TGTGCCAGCAGTTCCGGGACAGGGGGCCTAGATACGCAGTATTTT
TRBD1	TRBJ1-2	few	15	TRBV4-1	CASSPLEGQVYGYTF	TGCGCCAGCAGCCCATTAGAGGGACAGGTCTATGGCTACACCTTC
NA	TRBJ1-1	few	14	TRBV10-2	CASMGEGGNTEAFF	TGCGCCAGCATGGGGGAGGGGGGGAACACTGAAGCTTTCTTT
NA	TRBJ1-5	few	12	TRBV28	CASSLYSKPQHF	TGTGCCAGCAGTTTATACAGTAAGCCCCAGCATTTT
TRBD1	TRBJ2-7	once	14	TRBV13	CASSSEQGPYEQYF	TGTGCCAGCAGCTCCGAACAGGGGCCCTACGAGCAGTACTTC
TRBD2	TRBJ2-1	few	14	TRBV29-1	CSVAGTSGTLGQFF	TGCAGCGTAGCCGGGACTAGCGGAACCCTGGGGCAGTTCTTC
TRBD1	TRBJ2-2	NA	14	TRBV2	CASSLTGSTGELFF	TGTGCCAGCAGTCTGACAGGGAGCACCGGGGAGCTGTTTTTT
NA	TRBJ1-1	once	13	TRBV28	CASSFGRGAEAFF	TGTGCCAGCAGTTTTGGCCGGGGGGCTGAAGCTTTCTTT
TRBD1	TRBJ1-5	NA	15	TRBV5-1	CASSLGQGFNQPQHF	TGCGCCAGCAGCTTGGGACAGGGCTTCAATCAGCCCCAGCATTTT
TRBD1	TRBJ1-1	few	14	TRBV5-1	CASSFTGQGTEAFF	TGCGCCAGCAGCTTCACCGGACAGGGGACTGAAGCTTTCTTT
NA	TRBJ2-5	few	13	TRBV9	CASSVGPQETQYF	TGTGCCAGCAGCGTAGGGCCCCAAGAGACCCAGTACTTC
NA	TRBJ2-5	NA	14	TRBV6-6	CASTFIAREETQYF	TGTGCCAGCACTTTTATTGCCCGAGAAGAGACCCAGTACTTC
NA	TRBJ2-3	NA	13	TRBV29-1	CSADSRGTDTQYF	TGCAGCGCAGATAGTCGGGGGACAGATACGCAGTATTTT
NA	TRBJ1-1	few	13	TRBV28	CASTLGVVTEAFF	TGTGCCAGCACCCTTGGAGTGGTCACTGAAGCTTTCTTT
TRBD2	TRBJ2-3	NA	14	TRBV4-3	CASSPGLATDTQYF	TGCGCCAGCAGCCCCGGACTAGCGACAGATACGCAGTATTTT
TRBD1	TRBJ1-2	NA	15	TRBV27	CASSLSPTGVSGYTF	TGTGCCAGCAGTTTATCCCCGACAGGGGTAAGTGGCTACACCTTC
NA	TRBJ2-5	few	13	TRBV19	CASSSATGETQYF	TGTGCCAGTAGTTCCGCAACAGGGGAGACCCAGTACTTC
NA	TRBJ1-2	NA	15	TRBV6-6	CASSYSGRVNYGYTF	TGTGCCAGCAGTTACTCTGGGCGGGTTAACTATGGCTACACCTTC
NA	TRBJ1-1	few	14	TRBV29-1	CSAKGGEVNTEAFF	TGCAGCGCCAAAGGGGGGGAGGTGAACACTGAAGCTTTCTTT
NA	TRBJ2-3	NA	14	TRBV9	CASSYKIGTDTQYF	TGTGCCAGCAGCTATAAAATCGGGACAGATACGCAGTATTTT
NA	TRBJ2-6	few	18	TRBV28	CASSRPGVGASGANVLTF	TGTGCCAGCAGTCGCCCGGGGGTAGGTGCCTCTGGGGCCAACGTCCTGACTTTC
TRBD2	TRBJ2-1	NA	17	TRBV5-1	CASSLPRGSGVYNEQFF	TGCGCCAGCAGCCTTCCTCGGGGTAGCGGGGTCTACAATGAGCAGTTCTTC
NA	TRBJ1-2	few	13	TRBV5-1	CASSLQGQYGYTF	TGCGCCAGCAGCTTGCAGGGGCAATATGGCTACACCTTC
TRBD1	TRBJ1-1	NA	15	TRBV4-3	CASSQDLDREPEAFF	TGCGCCAGCAGCCAAGACCTCGACAGGGAGCCTGAAGCTTTCTTT
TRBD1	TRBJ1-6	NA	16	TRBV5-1	CASSLARGQGTSPLHF	TGCGCCAGCAGCTTGGCCCGCGGACAGGGGACTTCACCCCTCCACTTT
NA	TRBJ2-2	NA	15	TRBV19	CASSEAKAGTGELFF	TGTGCCAGTAGTGAGGCTAAAGCGGGCACCGGGGAGCTGTTTTTT
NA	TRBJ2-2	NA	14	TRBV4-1	CASSQDRNTGELFF	TGCGCCAGCAGCCAAGATAGGAACACCGGGGAGCTGTTTTTT
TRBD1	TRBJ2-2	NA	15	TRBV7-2	CASSVQGANTGELFF	TGTGCCAGCAGCGTACAGGGGGCGAACACCGGGGAGCTGTTTTTT
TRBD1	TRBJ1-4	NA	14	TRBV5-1	CASSPWTGSEKLFF	TGCGCCAGCAGCCCGTGGACAGGGTCCGAAAAACTGTTTTTT
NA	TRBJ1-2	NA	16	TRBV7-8	CASSHTTGLQKDGYTF	TGTGCCAGCAGCCATACTACGGGTCTTCAGAAGGATGGCTACACCTTC